A selection of T cell receptor beta chains follows, all from one sample in a study of blood T cell repertoires in COVID-19. Produced via immunoSEQ multiplex PCR; TCRdb's table is partial and in-frame only. The sample shows roughly 120,000 clones, 70% to 85% of them seen only once. Sequencing was done on a sample of peripheral blood. These receptor sequences come from a woman of 80 years or more with active or convalescent COVID-19. Each CDR3 is given with its conserved first and last residue. A D gene is named only where the DNA matches it firmly. Rows may omit the clone size; those that give it use once, few, many or a size class.

>TRBJ2-5|TRBV5-5|NA|TRBD2
TGTGCCAGCAGCCCGGGACTAGCGGGAGGGCGAGAGACCCAGTACTTC
CASSPGLAGGRETQYF
>TRBJ1-5|TRBV28|NA|NA
TGTGCCAGCAGTTTGGGGGCGCAGCCCCAGCATTTT
CASSLGAQPQHF
>TRBJ1-5|TRBV29-1|few|NA
TGCAGCGTTGTTTTAGGGGTCAATCAGCCCCAGCATTTT
CSVVLGVNQPQHF
>TRBJ2-7|TRBV3-1/TRBV3-2|NA|TRBD2
TGTGCCAGCCAGACTAGCACAAGGGGTTACGAGCAGTACTTC
CASQTSTRGYEQYF
>TRBJ2-1|TRBV9|NA|TRBD2
TGTGCCAGCAGCGTAGTAGTAGCGGGAGCCACCAATGAGCAGTTCTTC
CASSVVVAGATNEQFF
>TRBJ2-2|TRBV7-6|NA|TRBD1
TGTGCCAGCAGCTTTCTTTCAGGGGGTGGCAGCACCGGGGAGCTGTTTTTT
CASSFLSGGGSTGELFF
>TRBJ2-1|TRBV28|NA|NA
TGTGCCAGCCGACTTTTGGACTCCTACAATGAGCAGTTCTTC
CASRLLDSYNEQFF
>TRBJ2-1|TRBV24-1|NA|TRBD1
TGTGCCACCAGTGATGACGAGGGACAGGGGGCTATCGATGAGCAGTTCTTC
CATSDDEGQGAIDEQFF
>TRBJ2-7|TRBV12-3/TRBV12-4|few|NA
TGTGCCAGCACCCCCGCAGGCTCCTACGAGCAGTACTTC
CASTPAGSYEQYF
>TRBJ1-1|TRBV9|NA|TRBD1
TGTGCCAGCAGCGTAGATCTCGGACAGGGGGTAGCTTTCTTT
CASSVDLGQGVAFF
>TRBJ1-6|TRBV11-2|NA|NA
TGTGCCAGCAGCTTAGACTACAGGGTAAATTCACCCCTCCACTTT
CASSLDYRVNSPLHF
>TRBJ2-5|TRBV5-1|NA|TRBD2
TGCGCCAGCAGCTGGGGGAATAGCGGGAACCAAGAGACCCAGTACTTC
CASSWGNSGNQETQYF
>TRBJ1-1|TRBV5-1|NA|TRBD1
TGCGCCAGCAGCTTGTGGACAGGGGGGGACACTGAAGCTTTCTTT
CASSLWTGGDTEAFF
>TRBJ1-5|TRBV7-9|NA|TRBD1
TGTGCCAGCAGCCCCGGGACAGGCAATCAGCCCCAGCATTTT
CASSPGTGNQPQHF
>TRBJ1-1|TRBV9|NA|TRBD1
TGTGCCAGCAGCCTGCAGGGGGCCAACACTGAAGCTTTCTTT
CASSLQGANTEAFF
>TRBJ2-1|TRBV10-1|NA|TRBD2
TGCGCCAGCAGTGAGGTTCGGGAGGGTTATGAGCAGTTCTTC
CASSEVREGYEQFF
>TRBJ2-7|TRBV6-5|NA|NA
TGTGCCAGCAGAGCGAGGCGGGAATCCTACGAGCAGTACTTC
CASRARRESYEQYF
>TRBJ1-2|TRBV7-9|NA|TRBD1
TGTGCCAGCAGCATCGGACAGGGAGTCTATGGCTACACCTTC
CASSIGQGVYGYTF
>TRBJ2-2|TRBV9|NA|NA
TGTGCCAGCAGCCCCCGAGGCAGGGTCAACACCGGGGAGCTGTTTTTT
CASSPRGRVNTGELFF
>TRBJ2-2|TRBV20-1|NA|TRBD2
TGCAGTGCTAGTGGCGGGAGGAAGGGCGGGGAGCTGTTTTTT
CSASGGRKGGELFF
>TRBJ1-4|TRBV27|NA|NA
TGTGCCAGCACTGGACAGAATGAAAAACTGTTTTTT
CASTGQNEKLFF